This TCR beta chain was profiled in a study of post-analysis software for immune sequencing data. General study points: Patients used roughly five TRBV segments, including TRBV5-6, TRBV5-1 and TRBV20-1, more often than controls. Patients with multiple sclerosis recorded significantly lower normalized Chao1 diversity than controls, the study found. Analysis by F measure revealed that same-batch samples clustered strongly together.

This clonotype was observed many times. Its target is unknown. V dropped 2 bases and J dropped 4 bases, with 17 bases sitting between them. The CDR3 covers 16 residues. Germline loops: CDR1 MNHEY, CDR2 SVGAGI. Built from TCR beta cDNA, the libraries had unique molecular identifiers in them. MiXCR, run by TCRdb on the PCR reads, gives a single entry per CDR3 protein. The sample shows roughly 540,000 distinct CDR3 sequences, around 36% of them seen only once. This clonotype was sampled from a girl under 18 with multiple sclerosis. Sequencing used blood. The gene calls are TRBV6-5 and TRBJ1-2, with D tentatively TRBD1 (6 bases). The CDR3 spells CASSYDHYQGSYGYTF. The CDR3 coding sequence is TGTGCCAGCAGTTACGATCATTATCAGGGGTCCTATGGCTACACCTTC.